The 3 T cell receptor beta chains below come from one sample, sequenced in a study of identical twins. TCRdb redid the calling of the 5' RACE reads with MiXCR, one entry per CDR3 protein. This sample has about 220,000 distinct CDR3 sequences, with about 7.5% found just once. The same specimen was also included in a second study, on yellow fever vaccine responses in identical twins.

What was sequenced was memory (CD45RO+) T cells sorted from blood. The receptors here all came from a woman between 18 and 29 years old in good health.

This clonotype was observed at least ten times. The rearrangement links TRBV7-2 to TRBJ2-2, with D uncertain. Trimming cost V 7 bases and J 6 bases, with 15 bases left between them. This CDR3 is 14 amino acids long. Germline lookup yields CDR1 SGHTA and CDR2 FQGNSA. CDR3 region: CASTTAVVSGELFF. The DNA for the CDR3 is TGTGCCAGCACCACGGCAGTTGTGTCCGGGGAGCTGTTTTTT.

J is TRBJ2-7 and V is TRBV7-2; 8 positions agree with TRBD1. The CDR3 has 13 amino acids. Germline CDR1 is SGHTA and CDR2 is FQGNSA. The V segment lost 4 bases and the J segment 7 bases; nucleotides outside the gene matches: 6. The CDR3 region has the DNA TGTGCCAGCAGCTATGACAGGGGTTGGGAGCAGTACTTC. It specifies CASSYDRGWEQYF.

This clonotype was seen ten or more times. The chain uses TRBV4-3 and TRBJ1-2; D might be TRBD1 (5 bases). Trimming shortened V by 1 base and J by 10 bases, and 13 bases separated the two germline ends. The CDR3 has 13 residues. Germline V lookup: CDR1 LGHNA, CDR2 YSLEER. In DNA form, the CDR3 reads TGCGCCAGCAGCCAAGCCCACGGGGCTCACTACACCTTC. Amino acids: CASSQAHGAHYTF.